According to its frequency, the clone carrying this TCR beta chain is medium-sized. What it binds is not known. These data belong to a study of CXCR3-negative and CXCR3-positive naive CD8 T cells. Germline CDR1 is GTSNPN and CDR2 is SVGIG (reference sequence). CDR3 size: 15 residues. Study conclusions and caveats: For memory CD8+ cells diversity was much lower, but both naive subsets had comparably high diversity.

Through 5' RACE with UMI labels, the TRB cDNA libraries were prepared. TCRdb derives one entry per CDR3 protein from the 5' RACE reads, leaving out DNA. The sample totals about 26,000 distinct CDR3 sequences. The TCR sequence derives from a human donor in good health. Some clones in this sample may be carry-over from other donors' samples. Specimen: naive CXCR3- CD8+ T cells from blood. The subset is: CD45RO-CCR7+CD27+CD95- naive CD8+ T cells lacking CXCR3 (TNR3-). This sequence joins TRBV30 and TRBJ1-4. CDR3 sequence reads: CAWSVRGLDHEKLFF.